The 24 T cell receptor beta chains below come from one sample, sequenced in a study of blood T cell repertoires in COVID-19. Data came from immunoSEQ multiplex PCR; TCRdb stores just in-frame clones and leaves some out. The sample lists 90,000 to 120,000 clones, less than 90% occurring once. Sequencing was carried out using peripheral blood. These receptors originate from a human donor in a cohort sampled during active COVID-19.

The CDR3 protein is CATSGGEKGYYGYTF. In DNA, the CDR3 is TGTGCCACCAGTGGTGGGGAGAAGGGATACTATGGCTACACCTTC. The V call is TRBV24-1, the J call TRBJ1-2; D is ambiguous. Germline V gene data show CDR1 as KGHDR and CDR2 as SFDVKD. Trimming took 5 bases from V and 3 from J, leaving 15 bases between them. The CDR3 length is 15 residues.

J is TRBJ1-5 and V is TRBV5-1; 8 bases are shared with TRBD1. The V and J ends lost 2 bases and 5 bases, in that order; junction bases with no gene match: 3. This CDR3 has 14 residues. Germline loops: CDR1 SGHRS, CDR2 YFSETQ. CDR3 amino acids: CASSFTGGDQPQHF. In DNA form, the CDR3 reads TGCGCCAGCAGCTTCACAGGGGGGGATCAGCCCCAGCATTTT.

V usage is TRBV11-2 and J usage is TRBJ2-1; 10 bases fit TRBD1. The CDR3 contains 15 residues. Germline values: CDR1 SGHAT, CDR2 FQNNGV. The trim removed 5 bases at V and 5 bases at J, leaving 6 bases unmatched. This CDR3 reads CASSDGQGVDNEQFF. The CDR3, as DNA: TGTGCCAGCAGCGACGGACAGGGGGTCGACAATGAGCAGTTCTTC.

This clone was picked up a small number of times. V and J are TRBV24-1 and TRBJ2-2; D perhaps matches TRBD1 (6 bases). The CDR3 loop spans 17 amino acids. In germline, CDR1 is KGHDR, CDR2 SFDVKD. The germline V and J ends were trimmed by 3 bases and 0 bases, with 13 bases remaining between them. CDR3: CATSDPLGAANTGELFF. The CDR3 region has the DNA TGTGCCACCAGTGATCCCCTGGGGGCCGCGAACACCGGGGAGCTGTTTTTT.

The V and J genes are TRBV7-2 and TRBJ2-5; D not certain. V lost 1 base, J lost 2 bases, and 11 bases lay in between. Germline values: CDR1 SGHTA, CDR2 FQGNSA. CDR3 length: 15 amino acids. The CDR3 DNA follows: TGTGCCAGCAGCTTAGTTCCCCTTACTCAAGAGACCCAGTACTTC. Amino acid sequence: CASSLVPLTQETQYF.

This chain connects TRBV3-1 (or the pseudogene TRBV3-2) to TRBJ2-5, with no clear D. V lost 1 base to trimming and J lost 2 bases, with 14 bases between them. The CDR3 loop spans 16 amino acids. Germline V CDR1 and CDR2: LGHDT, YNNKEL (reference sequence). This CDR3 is CASSQGAGQPQETQYF. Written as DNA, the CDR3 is TGTGCCAGCAGCCAAGGGGCAGGTCAACCACAAGAGACCCAGTACTTC.

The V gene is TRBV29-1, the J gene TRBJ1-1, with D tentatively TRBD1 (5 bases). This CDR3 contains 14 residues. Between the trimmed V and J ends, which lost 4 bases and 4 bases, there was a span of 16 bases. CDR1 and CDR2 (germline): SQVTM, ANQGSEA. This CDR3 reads CSVAPGVVGTEAFF. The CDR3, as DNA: TGCAGCGTTGCCCCGGGGGTGGTTGGCACTGAAGCTTTCTTT.

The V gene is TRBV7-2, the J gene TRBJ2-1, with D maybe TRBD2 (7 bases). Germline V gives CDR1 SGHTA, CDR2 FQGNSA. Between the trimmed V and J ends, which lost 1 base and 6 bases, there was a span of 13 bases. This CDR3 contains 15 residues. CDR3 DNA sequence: TGTGCCAGCAGCTTAGGGGGGGGCTCCATCAATGAGCAGTTCTTC. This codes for CASSLGGGSINEQFF.

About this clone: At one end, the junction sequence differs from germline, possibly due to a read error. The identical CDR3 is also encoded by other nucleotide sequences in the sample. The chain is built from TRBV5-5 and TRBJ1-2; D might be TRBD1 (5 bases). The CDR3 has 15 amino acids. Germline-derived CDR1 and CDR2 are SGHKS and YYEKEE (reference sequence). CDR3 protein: CASSLQGAGIYGYTF. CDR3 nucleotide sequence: TGTGCCAGCAGCTTGCAAGGGGCTGGGATCTATGGCTACACCTTT.

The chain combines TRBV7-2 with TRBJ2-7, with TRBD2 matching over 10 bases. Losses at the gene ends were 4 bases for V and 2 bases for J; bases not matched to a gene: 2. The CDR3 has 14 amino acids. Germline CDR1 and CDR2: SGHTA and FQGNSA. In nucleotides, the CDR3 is TGTGCCAGCAGCTCTAGCGGGGGTGCCTACGAGCAGTACTTC. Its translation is CASSSSGGAYEQYF.

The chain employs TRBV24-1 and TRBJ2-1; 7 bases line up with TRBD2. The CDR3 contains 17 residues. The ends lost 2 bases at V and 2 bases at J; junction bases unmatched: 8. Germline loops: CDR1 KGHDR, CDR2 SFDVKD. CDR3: CATSDSPGEGPYNEQFF. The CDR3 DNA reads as TGTGCCACCAGTGATTCCCCGGGGGAGGGCCCCTACAATGAGCAGTTCTTC.

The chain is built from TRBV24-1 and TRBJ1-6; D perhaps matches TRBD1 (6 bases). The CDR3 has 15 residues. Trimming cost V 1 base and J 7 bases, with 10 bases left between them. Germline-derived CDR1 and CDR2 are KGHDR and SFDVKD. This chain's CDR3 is CATSDLQGVNSPLHF. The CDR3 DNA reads TGTGCCACCAGTGATTTACAGGGCGTGAATTCACCCCTCCACTTT.

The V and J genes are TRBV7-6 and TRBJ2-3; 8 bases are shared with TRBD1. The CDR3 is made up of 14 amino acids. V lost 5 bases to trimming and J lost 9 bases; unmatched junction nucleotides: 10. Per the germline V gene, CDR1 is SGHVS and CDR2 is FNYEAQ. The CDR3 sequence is CASSPGTGPMTQYF. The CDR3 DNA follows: TGTGCCAGCAGCCCCGGGACAGGCCCAATGACGCAGTATTTT.

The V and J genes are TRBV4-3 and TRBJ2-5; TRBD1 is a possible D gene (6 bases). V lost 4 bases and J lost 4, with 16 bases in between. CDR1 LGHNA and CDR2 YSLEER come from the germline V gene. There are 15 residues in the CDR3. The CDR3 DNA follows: TGCGCCAGCAGCCCCCTAGGGGGTCCGCTAGAGACCCAGTACTTC. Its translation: CASSPLGGPLETQYF.

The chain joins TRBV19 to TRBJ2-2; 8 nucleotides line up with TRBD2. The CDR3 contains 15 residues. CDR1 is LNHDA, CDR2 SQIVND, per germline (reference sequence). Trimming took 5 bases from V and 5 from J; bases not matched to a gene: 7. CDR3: CASSRSGSGTGELFF. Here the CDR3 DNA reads TGTGCCAGTAGTCGAAGCGGGAGTGGTACCGGGGAGCTGTTTTTT.

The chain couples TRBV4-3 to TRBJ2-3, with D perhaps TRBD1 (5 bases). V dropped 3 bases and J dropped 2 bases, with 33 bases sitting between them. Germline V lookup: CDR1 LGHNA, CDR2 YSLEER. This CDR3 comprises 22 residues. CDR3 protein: CASSQQLPSNPSSQGTTDTQYF. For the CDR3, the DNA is TGCGCCAGCAGCCAGCAGCTTCCGTCGAACCCATCGTCTCAGGGAACCACAGATACGCAGTATTTT.

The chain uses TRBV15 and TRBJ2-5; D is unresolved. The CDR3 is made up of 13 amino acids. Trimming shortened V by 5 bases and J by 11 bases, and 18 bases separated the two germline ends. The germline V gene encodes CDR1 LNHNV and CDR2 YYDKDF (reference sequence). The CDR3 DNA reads TGTGCCACCAGCGGTATGAGAACCGCCGCTCAGTACTTC. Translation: CATSGMRTAAQYF.

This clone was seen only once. CDR3 DNA: TGTGCCTCCTCGCGGGGAGGGGAAGAGGATGAGCAGTTCTTC. It is translated as CASSRGGEEDEQFF. This chain connects TRBV30 to TRBJ2-1; 7 bases align to TRBD2. J was trimmed by 8 bases and V by 7 bases; bases with no gene match: 14. Germline V gives CDR1 GTSNPN, CDR2 SVGIG (reference sequence). The CDR3 sequence is 14 residues long.

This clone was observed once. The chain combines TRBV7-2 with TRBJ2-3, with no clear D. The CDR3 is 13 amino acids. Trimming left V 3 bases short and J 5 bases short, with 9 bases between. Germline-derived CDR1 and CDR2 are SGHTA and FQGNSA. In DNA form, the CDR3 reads TGTGCCAGCAGCTTCGTCGGTGGAGATACGCAGTATTTT. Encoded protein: CASSFVGGDTQYF.

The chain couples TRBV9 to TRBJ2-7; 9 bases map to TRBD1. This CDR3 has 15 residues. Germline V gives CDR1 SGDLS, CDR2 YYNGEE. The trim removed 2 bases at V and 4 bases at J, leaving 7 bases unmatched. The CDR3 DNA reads TGTGCCAGCAGCGTTTCGACAGGGGGACAGTACGAGCAGTACTTC. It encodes CASSVSTGGQYEQYF.

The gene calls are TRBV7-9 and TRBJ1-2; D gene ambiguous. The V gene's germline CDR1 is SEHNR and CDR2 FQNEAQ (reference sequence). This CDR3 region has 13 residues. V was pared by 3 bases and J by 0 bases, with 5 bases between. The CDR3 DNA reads TGTGCCAGCAGCTTTGGAGCTAACTATGGCTACACCTTC. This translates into CASSFGANYGYTF. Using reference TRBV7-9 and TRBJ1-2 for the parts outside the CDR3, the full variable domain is DTGVSQNPRHKITKRGQNVTFRCDPISEHNRLYWYRQTLGQGPEFLTYFQNEAQLEKSRLLSDRFSAERPKGSFSTLEIQRTEQGDSAMYLCASSFGANYGYTFGSGTRLTVV.

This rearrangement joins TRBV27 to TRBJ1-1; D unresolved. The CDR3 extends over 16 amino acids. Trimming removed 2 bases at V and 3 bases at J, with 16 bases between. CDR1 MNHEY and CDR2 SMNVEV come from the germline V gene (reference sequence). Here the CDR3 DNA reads TGTGCCAGCAGTTTACTTGGCTCCTGGAGGGACACTGAAGCTTTCTTT. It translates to CASSLLGSWRDTEAFF.

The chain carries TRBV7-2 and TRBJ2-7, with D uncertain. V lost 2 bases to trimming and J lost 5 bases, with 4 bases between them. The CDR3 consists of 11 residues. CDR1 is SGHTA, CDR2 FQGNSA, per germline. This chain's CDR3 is CASSLYNEQYF. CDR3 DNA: TGTGCCAGCAGCTTATACAACGAGCAGTACTTC.

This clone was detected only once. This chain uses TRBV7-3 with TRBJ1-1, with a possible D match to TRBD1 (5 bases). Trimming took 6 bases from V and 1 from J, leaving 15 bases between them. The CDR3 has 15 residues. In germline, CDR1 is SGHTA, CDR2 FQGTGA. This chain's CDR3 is CASSQTSGGNTEAFF. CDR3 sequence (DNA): TGTGCCAGCAGTCAAACATCGGGGGGGAACACTGAAGCTTTCTTT.